Here is one T cell receptor beta chain with its context. Its matching antigen is unknown. From germline, CDR1 is DFQATT and CDR2 SNEGSKA (reference sequence). The CDR3 covers 11 residues. V lost 5 bases and J 7 bases, leaving 11 bases between the germline ends. This entry comes from a study of CD8+ T cells in alopecia areata. Study-wide findings and caveats: Tofacitinib did not eliminate many expanded lesional clones from scalp or blood.

Described treatment: oral pan-JAK inhibitor, 5-10 mg twice daily. Peripheral blood, together with lesional scalp punch biopsies, was collected from alopecia areata patients. RNA extraction and reverse transcription yielded cDNA as sequencing template. Method: immunoSEQ multiplex PCR; TCRdb's copy keeps in-frame clones and lacks some. This table has about 210,000 clones, roughly two fifths appearing once. The specimen was CD4+ T cells sorted from blood, collected between weeks 30 and 35, from a patient treated with tofacitinib. This clonotype was sampled from a human donor with alopecia areata. The genes are TRBV20-1 and TRBJ1-2, with D possibly being TRBD1 (6 bases). CDR3: CSAHRDVGYTF. As DNA, the CDR3 is TGCAGTGCTCACAGGGATGTTGGCTACACCTTC.